This T cell receptor (beta chain) emerged from a study of T cells after yellow fever vaccination. Notes on this clonotype: The antigen is unknown.

Overall study findings and caveats: Faster peaking, at day 5 versus 15, marked a secondary response that was weaker. Once the booster was given, most primary-vaccination clones reappeared, at 95% to 97% for CD4 and roughly 86% for CD8. A small proportion of clonotypes was detected in both the CD4 and CD8 compartments. Bulk-population clonotypes that are abundant could appear as contaminants in FACS-sorted repertoires.

MiXCR, run by TCRdb on the 5' RACE reads, gives a single entry per CDR3 protein. The table records roughly 500,000 distinct CDR3 sequences, about 19% of them present only once. Germline loops: CDR1 SGHDT, CDR2 YYEEEE. Losses at the gene ends were 6 bases for V and 6 bases for J; bases not matched to a gene: 14. This CDR3 has 17 amino acids. The TCR comes from a man aged 25 to 40 who received the YFV17D yellow fever vaccine. The sequenced sample was PBMCs, obtained 15 days after the yellow fever booster vaccination. This sequence joins TRBV5-6 and TRBJ2-3, with TRBD2 identical over 12 bases. CDR3 sequence reads: CASTPRRLAGGYDTQYF. The CDR3 DNA sequence: TGTGCCAGCACCCCACGGCGCCTAGCGGGAGGGTATGATACGCAGTATTTT. Based on the CDR3 plus reference TRBV5-6 and TRBJ2-3, the full variable domain is DAGVTQSPTHLIKTRGQQVTLRCSPKSGHDTVSWYQQALGQGPQFIFQYYEEEERQRGNFPDRFSGHQFPNYSSELNVNALLLGDSALYLCASTPRRLAGGYDTQYFGPGTRLTVL.